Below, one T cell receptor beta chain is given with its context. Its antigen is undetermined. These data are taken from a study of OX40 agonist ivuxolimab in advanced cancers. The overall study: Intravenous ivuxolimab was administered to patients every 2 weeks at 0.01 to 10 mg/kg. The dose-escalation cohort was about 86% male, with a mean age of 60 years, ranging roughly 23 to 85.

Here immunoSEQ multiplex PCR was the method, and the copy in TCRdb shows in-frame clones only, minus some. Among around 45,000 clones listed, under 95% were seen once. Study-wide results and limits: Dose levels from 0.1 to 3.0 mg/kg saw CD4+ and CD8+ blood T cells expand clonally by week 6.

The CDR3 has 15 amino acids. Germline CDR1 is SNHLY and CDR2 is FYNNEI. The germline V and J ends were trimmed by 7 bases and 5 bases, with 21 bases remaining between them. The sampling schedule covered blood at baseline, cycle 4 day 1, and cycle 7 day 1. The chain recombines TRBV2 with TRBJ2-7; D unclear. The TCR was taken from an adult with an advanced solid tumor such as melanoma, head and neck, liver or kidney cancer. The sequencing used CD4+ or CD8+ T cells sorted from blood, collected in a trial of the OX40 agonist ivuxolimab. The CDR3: CASTGSGSSGHEQYF. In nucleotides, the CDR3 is TGTGCCAGCACGGGCTCCGGGTCCTCGGGCCACGAGCAGTACTTC.